This T cell receptor (beta chain) originates from a study of cytomegalovirus exposure and HLA in healthy donors. As for this clone: The antigen is undetermined.

Points from the study as a whole: Researchers counted some 150 TCR beta chains as cytomegalovirus-associated. CMV antigen specificity of a few CMV-associated chains was confirmed in vitro. The dataset shows that most TCR sequences were rare, while some public TCRs occurred in many donors. Cytomegalovirus status was reportedly diagnosed by the classifier with high sensitivity and specificity.

The protocol was immunoSEQ multiplex PCR, while the TCRdb copy is restricted to in-frame clones and leaves out a portion. This sample yields tens of thousands of clones, of which roughly 92% are seen a single time; approximately 1.1% belongs to the top ten. Between the trimmed V and J ends, which lost 1 base and 4 bases, there was a span of 15 bases. CDR3 length equals 16 residues. Germline CDR1 LNHNV, CDR2 YYDKDF (reference sequence). The clonotype comes from a woman aged 25 to 39 in good health and CMV-seropositive. Sequencing was carried out using PBMCs. The V and J genes are TRBV15 and TRBJ2-3, with a possible D match to TRBD2 (7 bases). The CDR3 nucleotides are TGTGCCACCAGCAGAGGAGGGGGGAGGGCCGCAGATACGCAGTATTTT. Translated, it gives CATSRGGGRAADTQYF.